These T cell receptor beta chains were read from a single sample in a study of blood T cell repertoires in COVID-19. Sequencing used immunoSEQ multiplex PCR; TCRdb keeps in-frame clones, though not all of them. The sample contains about 190,000 clones, about 85% of which appear only once. Sequenced input: peripheral blood. Receptors were obtained from a man aged 25 to 40 with acute or convalescent COVID-19. Each CDR3 is given with its conserved first and last residue. The order of the fields is D gene, J gene, V gene, clone size, CDR3 protein, CDR3 DNA. The D gene is left open where the match is weak. A row's size may be missing; if present it is once, few, many or a size class.

. TRBJ2-2 TRBV19 . CASSIGLLNTGELFF TGTGCCAGTAGTATTGGACTGCTGAACACCGGGGAGCTGTTTTTT
. TRBJ2-7 TRBV7-3 . CASSLGGAGYEQYF TGTGCCAGCAGCTTAGGTGGGGCTGGCTACGAGCAGTACTTC
. TRBJ1-5 TRBV24-1 once CATSDGGRGHQPQHF TGTGCCACCAGTGACGGAGGGCGGGGCCATCAGCCCCAGCATTTT
TRBD2 TRBJ2-1 TRBV6-2/TRBV6-3 . CASSYSKTTSGSMSYNEQFF TGTGCCAGCAGTTACTCGAAGACGACTAGCGGGAGTATGAGTTACAATGAGCAGTTCTTC
. TRBJ1-1 TRBV28 . CASIQDTEAFF TGTGCCAGCATTCAGGACACTGAAGCTTTCTTT
TRBD1 TRBJ2-7 TRBV28 . CASSRRDRTYEQYF TGTGCCAGCAGTCGCCGGGACAGAACTTACGAGCAGTACTTC
. TRBJ2-5 TRBV9 . CASSVVPGGETQYF TGTGCCAGCAGCGTAGTGCCAGGGGGGGAGACCCAGTACTTC
. TRBJ1-5 TRBV6-5 . CASSHNRGQPQHF TGTGCCAGCAGTCACAACCGGGGTCAACCCCAGCATTTT
TRBD1 TRBJ1-5 TRBV10-3 few CAISRQGPSQPQHF TGTGCCATCAGTCGACAGGGGCCGAGTCAGCCCCAGCATTTT
TRBD2 TRBJ2-1 TRBV10-1 . CASSERAGPAGEQFF TGCGCCAGCAGTGAGAGAGCGGGGCCCGCCGGTGAGCAGTTCTTC
TRBD1 TRBJ1-2 TRBV5-5 . CASSLDTGAGGYTF TGTGCCAGCAGCTTGGATACAGGGGCCGGTGGCTACACCTTC
. TRBJ1-1 TRBV5-8 . CASSLKEDTEAFF TGTGCCAGCAGCTTGAAAGAGGACACTGAAGCTTTCTTT
. TRBJ2-7 TRBV30 . CAWTADTPYEQYF TGTGCCTGGACGGCGGACACCCCCTACGAGCAGTACTTC
. TRBJ2-5 TRBV18 . CASSPIQGSGETQYF TGTGCCAGCTCACCAATACAGGGCTCGGGAGAGACCCAGTACTTC